A selection of T cell receptor beta chains follows, all from one sample in a study of CXCR3-negative and CXCR3-positive naive CD8 T cells. For each CDR3 protein, TCRdb gives one entry from its re-call of the 5' RACE reads, without DNA. The sample's table shows about 6,700 distinct CDR3 sequences. Sample: naive CXCR3+ CD8+ T cells from blood. These receptors originate from a human donor in good health. Some clones in this sample may be carry-over from other donors' samples. The CDR3 runs from the conserved cysteine through the conserved F or W. Fields, in order: CDR3 protein, J gene, V gene, clone size. The size of a clone is reported for some rows only, either as once, few or many, or as a class for expanded clones.

CDR3: CASSPFSYEQYF
J: TRBJ2-7
V: TRBV2
size: NA

CDR3: CASSLSSSSIYEQYF
J: TRBJ2-7
V: TRBV27
size: NA

CDR3: CASSEQDEQFF
J: TRBJ2-1
V: TRBV28
size: medium-sized

CDR3: CASSHIPGLAGAGRYYEQYF
J: TRBJ2-7
V: TRBV14
size: medium-sized

CDR3: CASSFPGTEYEQYF
J: TRBJ2-7
V: TRBV28
size: medium-sized

CDR3: CSVVTESNQPQHF
J: TRBJ1-5
V: TRBV29-1
size: medium-sized

CDR3: CASSPGLAGEQYF
J: TRBJ2-7
V: TRBV5-1
size: NA

CDR3: CASSHKAPVLYDEKLFF
J: TRBJ1-4
V: TRBV2
size: NA

CDR3: CASRPLPGQGDEQFF
J: TRBJ2-1
V: TRBV6-5
size: medium-sized

CDR3: CASRGMGYTEAFF
J: TRBJ1-1
V: TRBV18
size: NA

CDR3: CASSYPGAYGYTF
J: TRBJ1-2
V: TRBV6-6
size: medium-sized

CDR3: CASTGTGFYEQYF
J: TRBJ2-7
V: TRBV6-5
size: NA

CDR3: CASSFASGFGRQYF
J: TRBJ2-7
V: TRBV5-6
size: medium-sized

CDR3: CASSMEGFQETQYF
J: TRBJ2-5
V: TRBV5-1
size: NA

CDR3: CASSPGPAYAGELFF
J: TRBJ2-2
V: TRBV7-9
size: NA

CDR3: CASSSGMNTEAFF
J: TRBJ1-1
V: TRBV7-6
size: NA